The clone carrying this TCR beta chain was observed a few times. Authors' methods: Quantification of nucleated cells was approximated via reference gene primer amplification. Profiled with immunoSEQ multiplex PCR; TCRdb holds only in-frame clones, not every one. V, J and clone size reflect that table, while D and trimming were determined from the DNA. Of roughly 78,000 clones listed, over 80% are singletons. This entry comes from a study of blood T cell repertoires in COVID-19. Study summary: Researchers got acute and convalescent COVID-19 samples from the United States, Italy and Spain. Nucleic acid was either cDNA or gDNA, and it came from T cells, B-cell-depleted T cells, or PBMCs.

The V gene's germline CDR1 is MDHEN and CDR2 SYDVKM. V was trimmed by 5 bases and J by 3 bases, leaving 4 bases between them. This CDR3 has 11 residues. Sequenced input: peripheral blood. This receptor was taken from an elderly woman with acute or convalescent COVID-19. This sequence joins TRBV28 and TRBJ2-5; D is unclear. The CDR3 is CASSREETQYF. The CDR3 DNA reads as TGTGCCAGCAGTCGCGAAGAGACCCAGTACTTC.